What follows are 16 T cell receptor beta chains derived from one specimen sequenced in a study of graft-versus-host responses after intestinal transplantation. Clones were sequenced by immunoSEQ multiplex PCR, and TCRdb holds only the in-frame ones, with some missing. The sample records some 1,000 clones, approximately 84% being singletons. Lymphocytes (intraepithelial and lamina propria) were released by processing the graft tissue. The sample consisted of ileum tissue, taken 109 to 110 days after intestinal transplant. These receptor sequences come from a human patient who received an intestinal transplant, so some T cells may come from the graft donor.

The CDR3 loop is CASSPTVGPSYEQYF. CDR3 nucleotide sequence: TGTGCCAGCAGCCCAACAGTCGGTCCCAGCTACGAGCAGTACTTC. The chain carries TRBV6-1 and TRBJ2-7; D not certain. Germline V CDR1 and CDR2: MNHNS, SASEGT. The CDR3 has 15 amino acids. V gave up 6 bases and J gave up 3 bases, with 18 bases separating them.

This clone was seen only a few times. DNA of the CDR3: TGTGCCAGCAGCACTAGCGGTAACAATGAGCAGTTCTTC. It is translated as CASSTSGNNEQFF. The chain links TRBV6-5 to TRBJ2-1; 8 bases fit TRBD2. Germline loops: CDR1 MNHEY, CDR2 SVGAGI. The CDR3 consists of 13 residues. V dropped 6 bases and J dropped 5; count of bases not matched to a gene: 3.

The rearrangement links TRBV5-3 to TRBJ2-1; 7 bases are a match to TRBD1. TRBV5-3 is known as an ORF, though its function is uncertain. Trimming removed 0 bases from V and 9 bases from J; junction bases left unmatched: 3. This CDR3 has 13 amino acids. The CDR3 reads CARSLGQGSEQFF. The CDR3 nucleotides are TGTGCCAGAAGCTTGGGACAGGGAAGTGAGCAGTTCTTC.

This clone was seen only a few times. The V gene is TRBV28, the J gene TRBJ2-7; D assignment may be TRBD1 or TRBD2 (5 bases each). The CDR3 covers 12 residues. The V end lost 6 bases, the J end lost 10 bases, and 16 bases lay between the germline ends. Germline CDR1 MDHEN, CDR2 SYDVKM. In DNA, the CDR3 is TGTGCCAGCAGCTCCGGGACCCTTCCCCAGTACTTC. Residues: CASSSGTLPQYF.

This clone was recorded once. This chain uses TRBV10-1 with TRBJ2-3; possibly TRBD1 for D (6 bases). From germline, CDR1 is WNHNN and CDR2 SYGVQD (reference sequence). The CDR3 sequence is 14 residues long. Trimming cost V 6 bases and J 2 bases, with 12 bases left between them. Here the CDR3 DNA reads TGCGCCAGCAGCATGAGGACAGCCACAGATACGCAGTATTTT. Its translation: CASSMRTATDTQYF.

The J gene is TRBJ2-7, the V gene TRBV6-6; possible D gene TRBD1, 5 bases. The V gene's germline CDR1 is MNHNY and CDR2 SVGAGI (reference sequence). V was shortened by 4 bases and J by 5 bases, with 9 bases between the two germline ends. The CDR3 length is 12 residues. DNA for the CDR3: TGTGCCAGCAGTTTAGGGGCCAACGAGCAGTACTTC. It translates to CASSLGANEQYF.

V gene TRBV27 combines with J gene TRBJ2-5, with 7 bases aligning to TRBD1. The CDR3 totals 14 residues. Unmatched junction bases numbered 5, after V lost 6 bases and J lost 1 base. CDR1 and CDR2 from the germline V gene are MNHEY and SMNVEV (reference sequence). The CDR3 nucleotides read TGTGCCAGCAGCCTGACAGGGCCCCAAGAGACCCAGTACTTC. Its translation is CASSLTGPQETQYF.

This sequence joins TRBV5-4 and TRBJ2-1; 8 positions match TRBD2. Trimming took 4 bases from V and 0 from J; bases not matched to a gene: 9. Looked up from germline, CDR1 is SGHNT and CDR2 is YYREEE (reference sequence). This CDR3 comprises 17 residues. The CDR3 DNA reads TGTGCCAGCAGCACACGACTAGCGTTGAGCTCCTACAATGAGCAGTTCTTC. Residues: CASSTRLALSSYNEQFF.

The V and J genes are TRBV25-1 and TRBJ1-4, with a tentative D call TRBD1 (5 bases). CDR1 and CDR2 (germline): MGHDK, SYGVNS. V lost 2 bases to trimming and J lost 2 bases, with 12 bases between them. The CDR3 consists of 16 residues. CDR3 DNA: TGTGCCAGCAGTGAACAGCAGGGAGGGACTAATGAAAAACTGTTTTTT. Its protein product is CASSEQQGGTNEKLFF.

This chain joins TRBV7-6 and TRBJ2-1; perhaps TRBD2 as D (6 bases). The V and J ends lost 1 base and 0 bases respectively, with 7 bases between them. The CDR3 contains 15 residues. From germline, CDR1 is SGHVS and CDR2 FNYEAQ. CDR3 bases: TGTGCCAGCAGCTTAGGGACTATCTCCTACAATGAGCAGTTCTTC. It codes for CASSLGTISYNEQFF. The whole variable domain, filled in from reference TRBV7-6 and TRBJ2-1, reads GAGVSQSPRYKVTKRGQDVALRCDPISGHVSLYWYRQALGQGPEFLTYFNYEAQQDKSGLPNDRFSAERPEGSISTLTIQRTEQRDSAMYRCASSLGTISYNEQFFGPGTRLTVL.

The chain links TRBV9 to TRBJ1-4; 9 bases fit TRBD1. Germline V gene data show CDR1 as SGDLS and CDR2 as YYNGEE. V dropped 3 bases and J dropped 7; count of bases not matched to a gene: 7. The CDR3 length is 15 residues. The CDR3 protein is CASSATGTGTEKLFF. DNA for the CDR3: TGTGCCAGCAGCGCCACCGGGACAGGGACTGAAAAACTGTTTTTT.

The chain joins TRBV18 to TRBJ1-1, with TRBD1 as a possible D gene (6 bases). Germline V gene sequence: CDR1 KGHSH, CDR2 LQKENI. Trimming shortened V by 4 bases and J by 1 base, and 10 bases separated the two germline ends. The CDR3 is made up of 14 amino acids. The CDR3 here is CASSLGHSNTEAFF. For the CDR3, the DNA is TGTGCCAGCTCACTGGGACACTCGAACACTGAAGCTTTCTTT.

The CDR3 DNA reads TGTGCCAGCAGTTTACAAGCGCCAGCATACAATGAGCAGTTCTTC. Its translation: CASSLQAPAYNEQFF. This chain connects TRBV27 to TRBJ2-1; D unresolved. The CDR3 has 15 amino acids. From germline, CDR1 is MNHEY and CDR2 SMNVEV (reference sequence). Trimming removed 2 bases from V and 4 bases from J, with 12 bases in between.

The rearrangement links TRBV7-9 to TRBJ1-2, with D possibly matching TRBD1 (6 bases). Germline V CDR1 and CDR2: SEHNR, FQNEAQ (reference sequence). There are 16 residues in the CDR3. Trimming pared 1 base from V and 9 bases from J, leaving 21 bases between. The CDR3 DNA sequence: TGTGCCAGCAGCTTAGAGTTGGGGGGCGAGTCTGTGAGCTACACCTTC. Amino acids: CASSLELGGESVSYTF. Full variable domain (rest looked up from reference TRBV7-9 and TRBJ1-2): DTGVSQNPRHKITKRGQNVTFRCDPISEHNRLYWYRQTLGQGPEFLTYFQNEAQLEKSRLLSDRFSAERPKGSFSTLEIQRTEQGDSAMYLCASSLELGGESVSYTFGSGTRLTVV.

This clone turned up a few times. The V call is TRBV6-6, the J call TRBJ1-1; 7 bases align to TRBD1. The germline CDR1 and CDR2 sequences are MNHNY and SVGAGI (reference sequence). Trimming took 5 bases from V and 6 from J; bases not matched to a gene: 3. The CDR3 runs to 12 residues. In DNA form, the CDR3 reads TGTGCCAGCAGTCCCGACAGGGCTGAAGCTTTCTTT. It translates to CASSPDRAEAFF.

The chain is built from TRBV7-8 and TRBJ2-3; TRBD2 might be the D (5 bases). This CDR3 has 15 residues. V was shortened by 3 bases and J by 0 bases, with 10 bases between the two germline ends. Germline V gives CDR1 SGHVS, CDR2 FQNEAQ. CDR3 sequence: CASSLTRVSTDTQYF. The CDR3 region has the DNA TGTGCCAGCAGCTTGACGCGGGTTAGCACAGATACGCAGTATTTT.